The 6 T cell receptor beta chains below all came from one sample that was sequenced in a study of regulatory T cells in long-lasting Graves disease (dated by TCRdb to about 2021). The time point label corresponds to: newly diagnosed GD, antithyroid drugs for less than 3 months. For both TCR sequencing and RNA sequencing, RNA was extracted from PBMCs in TRIzol. The protocol used for the library was multiplex PCR. Sequenced using an Illumina HiSeq 4000. TCR beta libraries were built with iRepertoire HTBI primers and Arm-PCR amplification of CDR3 regions. TCRdb redid the processing of the public reads, applying fastp at Q25 and MiXCR, and retained in-frame beta chains. One record per CDR3 amino acid sequence lists the most common genes and DNA. The sample table contains 350,000 to 550,000 distinct CDR3 sequences; only one count was recorded for less than 20% of them. In total, the top ten clones hold approximately 22% of the sample.

The same sample was also used in a study of T cells in Graves' hyperthyroidism and ophthalmopathy.

The material was peripheral blood mononuclear cells (PBMCs), obtained at new diagnosis, from a patient treated with antithyroid drugs. The receptors derive from a woman between 18 and 30 years old with Graves disease. Donor details come from another sample of the same person, matched by shared clones.

This clonotype was counted at least ten times. This chain connects TRBV11-3 to TRBJ2-7; TRBD2 agrees at 7 bases. The V gene end was trimmed by 5 bases and the J gene end by 7 bases; junction bases not matched to a gene: 11. CDR1 is SGHNT and CDR2 is YENEEA in the germline V gene. CDR3 length equals 14 residues. CDR3 protein: CASSPRGLDGEQYF. DNA for the CDR3: TGTGCCAGCAGCCCTCGCGGACTAGATGGGGAGCAGTACTTC.

This chain uses TRBV30 with TRBJ1-4; D unclear. Germline V CDR1 and CDR2: GTSNPN, SVGIG (reference sequence). The CDR3 extends over 13 amino acids. V shed 1 base and J shed 8 bases, with 11 bases lying between them. CDR3 protein: CAWSGGFWEKLFF. The DNA for the CDR3 is TGTGCCTGGAGTGGGGGTTTTTGGGAAAAACTGTTTTTT.

This clonotype was seen more than once but under ten times. The chain links TRBV30 to TRBJ1-4, with 12 nucleotides matching TRBD1. The germline CDR1 and CDR2 sequences are GTSNPN and SVGIG (reference sequence). The CDR3 is 17 amino acids. Trimming cost V 4 bases and J 8 bases; bases outside gene matches: 14. The CDR3 bases are TGTGCCTGGACCCAGGGACAGGGGGCGGCTTTCGGGGAAAAACTGTTTTTT. Encoded protein: CAWTQGQGAAFGEKLFF.

In this sample, this clonotype turned up a few times. The gene calls are TRBV20-1 and TRBJ2-3; D not certain. V was cut by 5 bases and J by 5 bases, with 5 bases left in between. The V gene's germline CDR1 is DFQATT and CDR2 SNEGSKA (reference sequence). This CDR3 spans 10 amino acids. The DNA for the CDR3 is TGCAGTGCTCTTCAAGATACGCAGTATTTT. This encodes CSALQDTQYF.

The chain links TRBV27 to TRBJ2-7; 7 nucleotides agree with TRBD2. Germline CDR1 MNHEY, CDR2 SMNVEV (reference sequence). This CDR3 has 14 amino acids. The V gene end was trimmed by 5 bases and the J gene end by 6 bases; junction bases not matched to a gene: 10. In DNA form, the CDR3 reads TGTGCCAGCAGTCTCCTAGGGACGGGAGGCGAGCAGTACTTC. It codes for CASSLLGTGGEQYF.

This clonotype was seen a handful of times. The rearrangement uses TRBV28 and TRBJ2-1; weak D call: TRBD1 (6 bases). The DNA end is a closer match to TRBJ2-5, so the J assignment may be wrong. The CDR3 sequence is 12 residues long. Per germline, CDR1 MDHEN and CDR2 SYDVKM. The CDR3 DNA is TGTGCCAGCATAAAGGGGGAAGAGACCCAGTACTTC. Translation: CASIKGEETQYF.